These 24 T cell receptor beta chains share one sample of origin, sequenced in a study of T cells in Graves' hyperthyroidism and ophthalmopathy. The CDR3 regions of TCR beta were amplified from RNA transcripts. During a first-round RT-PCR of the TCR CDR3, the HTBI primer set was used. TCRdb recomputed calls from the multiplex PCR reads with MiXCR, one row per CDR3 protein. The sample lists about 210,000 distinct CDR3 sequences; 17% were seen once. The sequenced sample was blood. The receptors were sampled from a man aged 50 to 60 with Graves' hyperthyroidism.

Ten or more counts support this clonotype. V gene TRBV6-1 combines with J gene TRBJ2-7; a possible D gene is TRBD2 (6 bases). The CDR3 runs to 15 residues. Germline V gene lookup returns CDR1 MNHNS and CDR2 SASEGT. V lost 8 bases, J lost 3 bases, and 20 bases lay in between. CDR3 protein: CASSLGSGRHYEQYF. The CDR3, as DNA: TGTGCCAGCTCTCTGGGGAGCGGGCGACACTACGAGCAGTACTTC.

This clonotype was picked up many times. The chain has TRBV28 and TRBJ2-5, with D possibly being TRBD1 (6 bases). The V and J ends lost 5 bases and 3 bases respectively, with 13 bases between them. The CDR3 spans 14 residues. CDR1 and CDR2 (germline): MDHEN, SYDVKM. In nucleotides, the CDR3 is TGTGCCAGCAGTCCTCCCCGGACAGAAGAGACCCAGTACTTC. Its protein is CASSPPRTEETQYF. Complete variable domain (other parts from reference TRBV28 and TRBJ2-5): DVKVTQSSRYLVKRTGEKVFLECVQDMDHENMFWYRQDPGLGLRLIYFSYDVKMKEKGDIPEGYSVSREKKERFSLILESASTNQTSMYLCASSPPRTEETQYFGPGTRLLVL.

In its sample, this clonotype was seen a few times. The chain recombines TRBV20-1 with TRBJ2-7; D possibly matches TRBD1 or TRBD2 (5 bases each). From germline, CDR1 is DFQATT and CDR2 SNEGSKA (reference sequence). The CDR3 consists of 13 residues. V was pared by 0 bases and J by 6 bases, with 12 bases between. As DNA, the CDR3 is TGCAGTGCTAGAGATCCGGGGCTGCCCGAGCAGTACTTC. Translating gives CSARDPGLPEQYF.

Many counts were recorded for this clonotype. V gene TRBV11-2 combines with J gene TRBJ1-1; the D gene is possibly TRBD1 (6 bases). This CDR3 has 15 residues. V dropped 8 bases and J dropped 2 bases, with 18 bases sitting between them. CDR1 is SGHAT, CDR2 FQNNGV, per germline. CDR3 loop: CASSPWGQSNTEAFF. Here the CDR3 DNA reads TGTGCCAGCTCGCCCTGGGGGCAGAGTAACACTGAAGCTTTCTTT. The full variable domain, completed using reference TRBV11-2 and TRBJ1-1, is EAGVAQSPRYKIIEKRQSVAFWCNPISGHATLYWYQQILGQGPKLLIQFQNNGVVDDSQLPKDRFSAERLKGVDSTLKIQPAKLEDSAVYLCASSPWGQSNTEAFFGQGTRLTVV.

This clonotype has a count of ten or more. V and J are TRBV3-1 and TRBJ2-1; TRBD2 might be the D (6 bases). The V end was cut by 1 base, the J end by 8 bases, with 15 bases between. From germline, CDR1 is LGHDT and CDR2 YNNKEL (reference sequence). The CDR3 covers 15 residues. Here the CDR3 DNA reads TGTGCCAGCAGCCAAGGGTACGTCGCGGGGCATGAGCAGTTCTTC. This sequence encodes CASSQGYVAGHEQFF.

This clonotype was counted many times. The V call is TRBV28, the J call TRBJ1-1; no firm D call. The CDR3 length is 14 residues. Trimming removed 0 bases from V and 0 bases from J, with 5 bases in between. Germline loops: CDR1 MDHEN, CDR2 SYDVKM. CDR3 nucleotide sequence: TGTGCCAGCAGTTTATGGGAGCTGAACACTGAAGCTTTCTTT. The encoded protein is CASSLWELNTEAFF.

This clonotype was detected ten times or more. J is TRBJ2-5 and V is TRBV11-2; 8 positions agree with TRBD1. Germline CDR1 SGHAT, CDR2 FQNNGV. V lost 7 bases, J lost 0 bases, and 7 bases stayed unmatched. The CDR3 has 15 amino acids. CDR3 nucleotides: TGTGCCAGCACCCGGACAGGGTCGTACCAAGAGACCCAGTACTTC. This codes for CASTRTGSYQETQYF.

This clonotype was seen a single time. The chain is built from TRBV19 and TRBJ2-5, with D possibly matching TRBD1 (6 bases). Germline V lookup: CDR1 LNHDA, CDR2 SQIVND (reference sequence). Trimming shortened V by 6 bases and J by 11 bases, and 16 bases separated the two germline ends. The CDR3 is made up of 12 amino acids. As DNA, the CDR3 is TGTGCCAGTAGCAAAAAGGACAGTCTACAGTACTTC. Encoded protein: CASSKKDSLQYF.

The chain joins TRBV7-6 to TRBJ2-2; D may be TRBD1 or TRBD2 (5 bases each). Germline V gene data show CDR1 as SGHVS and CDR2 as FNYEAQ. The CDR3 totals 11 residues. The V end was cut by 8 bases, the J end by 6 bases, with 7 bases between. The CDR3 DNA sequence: TGTGCCAGCCAGGGACCCGGGGAGCTGTTTTTT. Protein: CASQGPGELFF.

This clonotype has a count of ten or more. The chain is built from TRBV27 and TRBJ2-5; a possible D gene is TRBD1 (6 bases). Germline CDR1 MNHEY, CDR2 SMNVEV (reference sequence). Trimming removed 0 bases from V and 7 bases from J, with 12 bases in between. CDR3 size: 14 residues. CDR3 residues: CASSLSGQLRTQYF. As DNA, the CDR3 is TGTGCCAGCAGTTTATCAGGACAGCTTCGGACCCAGTACTTC.

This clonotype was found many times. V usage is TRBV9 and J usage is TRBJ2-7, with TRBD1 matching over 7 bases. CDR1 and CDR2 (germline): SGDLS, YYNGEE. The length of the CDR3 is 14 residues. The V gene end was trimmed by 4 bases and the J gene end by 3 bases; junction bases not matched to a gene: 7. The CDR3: CASSTRGFGYEQYF. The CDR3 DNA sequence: TGTGCCAGCAGCACCAGGGGGTTTGGCTACGAGCAGTACTTC.

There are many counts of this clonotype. CDR3 residues: CASSSELGTLGDTQYF. The CDR3 DNA follows: TGTGCCAGCAGCTCCGAATTAGGGACCTTAGGCGATACGCAGTATTTT. The V call is TRBV7-2, the J call TRBJ2-3, with D possibly being TRBD1 or TRBD2 (5 bases each). CDR3 size: 16 residues. Trimming left V 4 bases short and J 6 bases short, with 20 bases between. Germline-derived CDR1 and CDR2 are SGHTA and FQGNSA.

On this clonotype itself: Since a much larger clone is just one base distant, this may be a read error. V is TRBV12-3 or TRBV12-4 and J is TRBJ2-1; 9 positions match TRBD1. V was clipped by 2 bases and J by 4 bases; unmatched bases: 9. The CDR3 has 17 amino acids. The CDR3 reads CASSLSRQGGGYNEQFF. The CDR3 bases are TGTGCCAGCAGTTTATCCAGACAGGGGGGGGGATACAATGAGCAGTTCTTC.

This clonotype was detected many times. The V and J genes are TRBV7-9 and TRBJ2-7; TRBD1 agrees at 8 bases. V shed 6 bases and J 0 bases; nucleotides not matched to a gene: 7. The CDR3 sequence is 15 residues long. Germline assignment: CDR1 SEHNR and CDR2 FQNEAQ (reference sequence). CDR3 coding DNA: TGTGCCAGCAGTCCTGACAGGGGAAACTCCTACGAGCAGTACTTC. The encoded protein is CASSPDRGNSYEQYF.

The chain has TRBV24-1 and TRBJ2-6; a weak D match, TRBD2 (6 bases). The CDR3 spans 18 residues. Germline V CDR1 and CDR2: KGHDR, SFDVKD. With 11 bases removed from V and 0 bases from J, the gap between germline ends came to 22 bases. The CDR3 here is CAISDSGGTFSGANVLTF. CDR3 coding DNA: TGTGCCATCAGCGACAGTGGGGGGACTTTCTCTGGGGCCAACGTCCTGACTTTC.

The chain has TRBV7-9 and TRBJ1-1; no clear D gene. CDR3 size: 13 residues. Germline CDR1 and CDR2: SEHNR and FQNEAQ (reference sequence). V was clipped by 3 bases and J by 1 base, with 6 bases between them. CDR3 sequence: CASSFTKNTEAFF. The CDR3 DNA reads TGTGCCAGCAGCTTTACAAAGAACACTGAAGCTTTCTTT.

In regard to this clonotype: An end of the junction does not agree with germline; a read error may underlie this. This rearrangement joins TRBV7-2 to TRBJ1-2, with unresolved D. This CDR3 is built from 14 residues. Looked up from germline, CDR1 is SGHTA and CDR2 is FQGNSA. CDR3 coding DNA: TGTGCCAGCAGCCCCCAAGGTGACAACTATGACTACACCTTC. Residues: CASSPQGDNYDYTF.

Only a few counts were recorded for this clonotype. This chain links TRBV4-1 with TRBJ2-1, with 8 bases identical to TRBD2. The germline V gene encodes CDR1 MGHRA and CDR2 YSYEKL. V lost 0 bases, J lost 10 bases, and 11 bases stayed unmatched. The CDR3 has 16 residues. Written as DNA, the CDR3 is TGCGCCAGCAGCCAAGATATGTCTAGCGGGTTGCTGGAGCAGTTCTTC. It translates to CASSQDMSSGLLEQFF.

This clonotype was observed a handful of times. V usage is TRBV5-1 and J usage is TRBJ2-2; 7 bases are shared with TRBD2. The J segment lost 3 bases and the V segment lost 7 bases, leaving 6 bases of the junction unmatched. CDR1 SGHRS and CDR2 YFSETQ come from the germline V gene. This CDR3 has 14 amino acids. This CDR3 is CASCQREDTGELFF. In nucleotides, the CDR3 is TGCGCCAGCTGCCAGCGGGAAGACACCGGGGAGCTGTTTTTT.

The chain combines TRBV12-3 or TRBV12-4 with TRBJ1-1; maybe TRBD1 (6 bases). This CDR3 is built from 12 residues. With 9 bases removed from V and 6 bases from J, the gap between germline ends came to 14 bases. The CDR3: CASGGGGAEAFF. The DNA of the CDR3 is TGTGCCAGTGGGGGGGGGGGCGCTGAAGCTTTCTTT.

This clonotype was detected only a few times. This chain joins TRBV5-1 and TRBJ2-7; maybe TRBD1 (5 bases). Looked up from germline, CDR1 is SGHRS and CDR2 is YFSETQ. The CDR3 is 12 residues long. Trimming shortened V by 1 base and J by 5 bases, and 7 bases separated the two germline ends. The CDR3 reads CASSLPTDEQYF. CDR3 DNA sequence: TGCGCCAGCAGCTTGCCGACAGACGAGCAGTACTTC.

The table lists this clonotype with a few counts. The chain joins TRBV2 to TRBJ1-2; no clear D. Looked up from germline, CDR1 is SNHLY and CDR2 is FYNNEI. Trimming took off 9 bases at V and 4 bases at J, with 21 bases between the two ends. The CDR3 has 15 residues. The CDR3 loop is CARETGPTVSYGYTF. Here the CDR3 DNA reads TGTGCCAGAGAAACCGGGCCTACGGTCAGCTATGGCTACACCTTC.

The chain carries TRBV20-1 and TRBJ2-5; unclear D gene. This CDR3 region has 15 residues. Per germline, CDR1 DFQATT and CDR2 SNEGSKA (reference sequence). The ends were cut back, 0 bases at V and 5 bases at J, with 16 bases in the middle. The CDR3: CSARDPGPRWETQYF. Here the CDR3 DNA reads TGCAGTGCTAGAGATCCCGGACCCCGCTGGGAGACCCAGTACTTC.

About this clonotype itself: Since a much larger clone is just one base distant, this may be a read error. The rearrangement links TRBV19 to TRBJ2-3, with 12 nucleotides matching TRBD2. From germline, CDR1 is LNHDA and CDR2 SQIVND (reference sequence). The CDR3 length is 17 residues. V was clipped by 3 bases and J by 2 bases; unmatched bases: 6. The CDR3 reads CASSIGLAGRNTDTQYF. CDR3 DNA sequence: TGTGCCAGTAGTATCGGACTAGCGGGAAGAAACACAGATACGCAGTATTTT.